The sequence of this T cell receptor (beta chain) was determined in a study of identical twins' blood T cells. Study-level results: V gene usage reportedly matched far better within twin pairs than unrelated donors. Shared CDR3 clonotype counts between two donors mainly tracked the product of their cloneset sizes, twins included.

On this clonotype itself: The antigen is undetermined.

A previously described protocol, modified, built RNA-based TCR cDNA libraries. Both ends of each TCR cDNA library bore sample-specific barcodes. A single record per CDR3 protein comes from TCRdb applying MiXCR to the 5' RACE reads. The profile covers about 370,000 distinct CDR3 sequences, with over 25% appearing a single time and 5.5% to 6.5% taken by the ten largest. Germline CDR1 SEHNR, CDR2 FQNEAQ (reference sequence). Unmatched junction bases numbered 10, after V lost 8 bases and J lost 10 bases. The length of the CDR3 is 14 residues. Sequencing was carried out using PBMCs. The V gene is TRBV7-9, the J gene TRBJ2-1; TRBD2 matches at 11 bases. This receptor was identified in a woman aged 18 to 49 in good health. For the CDR3, the DNA is TGTGCCAGCCAACTAGCGGGAGTAGCCTACGAGCAGTTCTTC. This sequence encodes CASQLAGVAYEQFF.